What follows are 25 T cell receptor beta chains derived from one specimen sequenced in a study of T-cell memory formation after mild COVID-19 (dated by TCRdb to 2020 to 2023). The library was generated by 5' RACE. Data came from an Illumina NovaSeq 6000. TCRdb passed the public sequencing reads through fastp at Q25 and MiXCR, retaining productive beta sequences. Each entry merges the rows of one CDR3 protein and shows their most common DNA and genes. The sample records a few hundred thousand distinct CDR3 sequences, 28% of which are singletons. The ten largest clones add up to about 13% of the sample. The sample taken for sequencing was PBMCs or a T cell subset sorted from them (not recorded which). The receptors were sampled from an adult woman who had mild COVID-19 (a few samples of this study predate the infection). The sample titles of this study are shuffled in the database, so cell type and time point are left out; the donor was told from shared clones.

This clonotype was recorded at least ten times. The chain is built from TRBV20-1 and TRBJ1-1; D uncertain. Germline V gene lookup returns CDR1 DFQATT and CDR2 SNEGSKA (reference sequence). The CDR3 spans 13 residues. V lost 0 bases and J 1 base, leaving 6 bases between the germline ends. This CDR3 reads CSARDLGNTEAFF. The CDR3 DNA sequence: TGCAGTGCTAGAGATCTGGGGAACACTGAAGCTTTCTTT.

This clonotype has just a few counts. The V and J genes are TRBV9 and TRBJ2-7, with D possibly TRBD1 on 6 matching bases. V was shortened by 0 bases and J by 1 base, with 8 bases between the two germline ends. Germline V gives CDR1 SGDLS, CDR2 YYNGEE. This CDR3 spans 14 amino acids. The CDR3 DNA reads as TGTGCCAGCAGCGTAGAGGACAGTTCCTACGAGCAGTACTTC. Translated: CASSVEDSSYEQYF. The full variable domain, in which reference TRBV9 and TRBJ2-7 provide the parts outside the CDR3, is DSGVTQTPKHLITATGQRVTLRCSPRSGDLSVYWYQQSLDQGLQFLIQYYNGEERAKGNILERFSAQQFPDLHSELNLSSLELGDSALYFCASSVEDSSYEQYFGPGTRLTVT.

The rearrangement links TRBV2 to TRBJ2-6; TRBD1 is a possible D gene (6 bases). CDR1 is SNHLY and CDR2 is FYNNEI in the germline V gene. The CDR3 sequence is 17 residues long. Trimming removed 2 bases from V and 3 bases from J, with 14 bases in between. The CDR3 DNA sequence: TGTGCCAGCAGTGAACAGGGGAATTCTGGTGGGGCCAACGTCCTGACTTTC. Its protein product is CASSEQGNSGGANVLTF.

The chain recombines TRBV29-1 with TRBJ1-1, with 7 bases identical to TRBD1. Germline V gives CDR1 SQVTM, CDR2 ANQGSEA. The CDR3 contains 15 residues. The V and J ends lost 0 bases and 1 base, in that order; junction bases with no gene match: 5. This chain's CDR3 is CSVEDQGGRNTEAFF. The CDR3 DNA reads as TGCAGCGTTGAAGATCAGGGGGGTCGGAACACTGAAGCTTTCTTT.

The chain has TRBV7-7 and TRBJ2-3, with a tentative D call TRBD1 (5 bases). The germline CDR1 and CDR2 sequences are SSHAT and FNYEAQ (reference sequence). V lost 0 bases and J 4 bases, leaving 8 bases between the germline ends. The CDR3 has 14 residues. The CDR3, as DNA: TGTGCCAGCAGCTTAGCGCAGGGATCAGATACGCAGTATTTT. This codes for CASSLAQGSDTQYF.

This clonotype was found a few times. The chain links TRBV29-1 to TRBJ1-3; 9 nucleotides agree with TRBD1. CDR1 and CDR2 (germline): SQVTM, ANQGSEA. The CDR3 has 12 residues. Trimming cost V 5 bases and J 8 bases; bases outside gene matches: 4. The CDR3 sequence: CSVQQGAYTIYF. CDR3 nucleotides: TGCAGCGTTCAACAGGGGGCTTACACCATATATTTT.

This chain joins TRBV10-3 and TRBJ1-1, with 7 bases lining up with TRBD1. V lost 8 bases to trimming and J lost 0 bases; unmatched junction nucleotides: 6. Germline CDR1 reads ENHRY; CDR2 reads SYGVKD. The CDR3 runs to 14 residues. CDR3 in amino acids: CAIGTGDLNTEAFF. The CDR3 bases are TGTGCCATCGGAACAGGGGACCTGAACACTGAAGCTTTCTTT.

V is TRBV6-5 and J is TRBJ2-3; TRBD2 matches 14 bases. In germline, CDR1 is MNHEY, CDR2 SVGAGI. The CDR3 is 17 residues long. The V and J ends lost 10 bases and 4 bases, in that order; junction bases with no gene match: 13. CDR3 coding DNA: TGTGCCACCGCGACTAGCGGGAGGGCCGTGGTTGCAGATACGCAGTATTTT. Translation: CATATSGRAVVADTQYF.

This clonotype has only a few counts. This chain uses TRBV29-1 with TRBJ1-1; D is unclear. The germline gives CDR1 SQVTM, CDR2 ANQGSEA. V shed 7 bases and J shed 4 bases, with 13 bases lying between them. The CDR3 sequence is 12 residues long. CDR3 protein: CSAIKSVTEAFF. The DNA of the CDR3 is TGCAGCGCTATAAAATCGGTCACTGAAGCTTTCTTT.

This clonotype has at least ten counts. The CDR3 here is CASSSGTSTDTQYF. In nucleotides, the CDR3 is TGTGCCAGCAGCTCCGGGACTAGCACAGATACGCAGTATTTT. The chain couples TRBV7-9 to TRBJ2-3; TRBD2 is a possible D gene (6 bases). The CDR3 is 14 amino acids. Germline CDR1 reads SEHNR; CDR2 reads FQNEAQ (reference sequence). Trimming removed 4 bases at V and 0 bases at J, with 8 bases between.

The CDR3 coding sequence is TGTGCCAGCAGCCAAAACGGGGGGCTCTACGAGCAGTACTTC. Its protein product is CASSQNGGLYEQYF. The rearrangement joins TRBV27 to TRBJ2-7; tentatively, D is TRBD2 (7 bases). CDR3 size: 14 residues. From germline, CDR1 is MNHEY and CDR2 SMNVEV (reference sequence). Trimming left V 6 bases short and J 3 bases short, with 15 bases between.

Relative to its sample, this clonotype is medium-sized. One end of the junction is discordant with germline, which a read error may explain. The rearrangement links TRBV3-1 to TRBJ2-7; D gene ambiguous. This CDR3 contains 11 residues. Germline V gene sequence: CDR1 LGHDT, CDR2 YNNKEL (reference sequence). CDR3 amino acids: CASSQAYEQYF. The CDR3 DNA is TGCGCCAGCAGCCAGGCCTACGAGCAGTACTTC.

This chain uses TRBV6-2 or TRBV6-3 with TRBJ2-7; D is uncertain. The CDR3 consists of 11 residues. The germline CDR1 and CDR2 sequences are MNHEY and SVGEGT. With 0 bases removed from V and 6 bases from J, the gap between germline ends came to 3 bases. CDR3 DNA sequence: TGTGCCAGCAGTTACTCTTCCGAGCAGTACTTC. This codes for CASSYSSEQYF.

This clonotype was counted between two and nine times. The J gene is TRBJ2-1, the V gene TRBV7-3, with D possibly matching TRBD2 (6 bases). CDR3 length: 13 amino acids. Germline V gene lookup returns CDR1 SGHTA and CDR2 FQGTGA. Trimming shortened V by 5 bases and J by 3 bases, and 8 bases separated the two germline ends. CDR3 sequence (DNA): TGTGCCAGCAGCGCGGGACTCTACAATGAGCAGTTCTTC. The encoded protein is CASSAGLYNEQFF.

This clonotype was detected only a few times. The chain employs TRBV24-1 and TRBJ2-7; D gene uncertain. Trimming left V 4 bases short and J 4 bases short, with 10 bases between. The CDR3 is made up of 13 amino acids. Germline CDR1 and CDR2: KGHDR and SFDVKD. CDR3 nucleotides: TGTGCCACCAGTGACCCTGACACGTACGAGCAGTACTTC. It translates to CATSDPDTYEQYF.

V gene TRBV7-9 combines with J gene TRBJ1-1, with D tentatively TRBD1 (5 bases). CDR3 length: 17 residues. The V and J ends lost 2 bases and 3 bases respectively, with 19 bases between them. Germline V gives CDR1 SEHNR, CDR2 FQNEAQ (reference sequence). In DNA form, the CDR3 reads TGTGCCAGCAGCTTACCAGGGACTCTAAAGAGGGACACTGAAGCTTTCTTT. Translated: CASSLPGTLKRDTEAFF.

This clonotype was counted a few times. The gene calls are TRBV7-6 and TRBJ2-7; 10 nucleotides line up with TRBD1. In germline, CDR1 is SGHVS, CDR2 FNYEAQ. This CDR3 is built from 15 residues. V shed 5 bases and J 5 bases; nucleotides not matched to a gene: 9. CDR3 amino acids: CASSPTGGASDEQYF. CDR3 sequence (DNA): TGTGCCAGCAGCCCGACAGGGGGCGCTTCCGACGAGCAGTACTTC.

The chain combines TRBV28 with TRBJ1-4; 7 bases map to TRBD1. The CDR3 is 14 residues long. The trim removed 6 bases at V and 6 bases at J, leaving 7 bases unmatched. Germline assignment: CDR1 MDHEN and CDR2 SYDVKM. The CDR3 DNA reads TGTGCCAGCAGGGCTCAGGGGGGGGATGAAAAACTGTTTTTT. Protein: CASRAQGGDEKLFF.

In this sample, this clonotype turned up a few times. The CDR3 loop is CASSSRDRPEEAFF. The DNA for the CDR3 is TGTGCCAGCAGCTCCCGGGACAGGCCTGAAGAAGCTTTCTTT. The V and J genes are TRBV13 and TRBJ1-1; 8 bases are shared with TRBD1. The germline CDR1 and CDR2 sequences are PRHDT and FYEKMQ (reference sequence). The CDR3 has 14 residues. The V and J ends lost 4 bases and 8 bases, in that order; junction bases with no gene match: 9.

The sample holds a few counts of this clonotype. J is TRBJ2-7 and V is TRBV7-9; D might be TRBD2 (5 bases). The CDR3 spans 13 residues. CDR1 and CDR2 (germline): SEHNR, FQNEAQ (reference sequence). V lost 5 bases, J lost 0 bases, and 8 bases lay in between. The CDR3 loop reads CASSGRVSYEQYF. The CDR3 DNA follows: TGTGCCAGCAGCGGGCGGGTCTCCTACGAGCAGTACTTC.

The chain combines TRBV20-1 with TRBJ2-1; 7 bases agree with TRBD2. CDR1 is DFQATT and CDR2 is SNEGSKA in the germline V gene (reference sequence). The CDR3 extends over 14 amino acids. Germline trimming cut 2 bases from V and 10 bases from J; bases unmatched to any gene: 11. Here the CDR3 DNA reads TGCAGTGCTAGATCCGGCGGCGGGAGCAGCGAGCAGTTCTTC. It specifies CSARSGGGSSEQFF.

Here the CDR3 reads CSARDNSYSNQPQHF. The DNA for the CDR3 is TGCAGTGCTAGAGATAACAGCTATAGCAATCAGCCCCAGCATTTT. The J gene is TRBJ1-5, the V gene TRBV20-1; D gene ambiguous. The germline CDR1 and CDR2 sequences are DFQATT and SNEGSKA (reference sequence). This CDR3 is 15 amino acids long. V dropped 0 bases and J dropped 0 bases, with 9 bases sitting between them.

V is TRBV5-1 and J is TRBJ2-1; D gene uncertain. Per germline, CDR1 SGHRS and CDR2 YFSETQ. The CDR3 is made up of 13 amino acids. V lost 1 base and J 7 bases, leaving 9 bases between the germline ends. The CDR3 region is CASSLFDGNEQFF. In nucleotides, the CDR3 is TGCGCCAGCAGCTTGTTTGATGGGAATGAGCAGTTCTTC.

V gene TRBV12-3 or TRBV12-4 combines with J gene TRBJ2-1; perhaps TRBD1 as D (8 bases). The CDR3 is 14 residues long. Trimming removed 7 bases from V and 8 bases from J, with 18 bases in between. This CDR3 reads CASTSGTGRDEQFF. CDR3 nucleotide sequence: TGTGCCAGCACAAGCGGGACAGGTCGCGATGAGCAGTTCTTC.

This clonotype came up a few times. The rearrangement joins TRBV5-1 to TRBJ1-2, with D possibly matching TRBD1 (5 bases). The V end was cut by 4 bases, the J end by 3 bases, with 13 bases between. Germline CDR1 and CDR2: SGHRS and YFSETQ. This CDR3 contains 14 residues. CDR3 residues: CASSLRTPDYGYTF. The CDR3 DNA is TGCGCCAGCAGCCTAAGGACACCCGACTATGGCTACACCTTC.